The clone carrying this T cell receptor beta chain was seen just once. Its specificity is not known. A second PCR of 7 to 11 cycles used a sample-barcoded 5' primer and a J-beta primer mix. TCRdb independently ran MiXCR on the 5' RACE reads; one entry per CDR3 protein. This table holds some 1.5 million distinct CDR3 sequences, under 30% found once. Researchers report isolating at least 6 million PBMCs per sample. V lost 4 bases to trimming and J lost 4 bases; unmatched junction nucleotides: 8. The CDR3 runs to 15 residues. CDR1 and CDR2 (germline): SGHRS, YFSETQ. The sample originates from a study of blood T cells in healthy people across ages. In the study overall: About one barcoded beta molecule per two T cells was captured by template switching.

Study findings and constraints: Donor CMV status, an unknown factor, possibly confounded changes in expanded clonotypes.

This sequence was found in a woman between 25 and 40 years old in good health. Material for sequencing was blood. V gene TRBV5-1 combines with J gene TRBJ2-3; 8 bases map to TRBD1. The CDR3 DNA reads TGCGCCAGCAGCGGCGGACAGGGTTGGGCAGATACGCAGTATTTT. Translating gives CASSGGQGWADTQYF.